This passage covers 7 T cell receptor beta chains from one sample sequenced in a study of control samples from healthy donors and cancer patients. Data came from immunoSEQ multiplex PCR; TCRdb stores just in-frame clones and leaves some out. The table lists 130,000 or so clones, about 89% of them singletons. Sequencing was carried out using blood. Source of these receptors: a man aged 18 to 30 in good health.

The chain links TRBV7-9 to TRBJ1-2; D gene ambiguous. The CDR3 is made up of 14 amino acids. V lost 0 bases to trimming and J lost 0 bases, with 5 bases between them. Germline CDR1 reads SEHNR; CDR2 reads FQNEAQ (reference sequence). DNA of the CDR3: TGTGCCAGCAGCTTAGCAGCCACTAACTATGGCTACACCTTC. It translates to CASSLAATNYGYTF.

V and J are TRBV7-2 and TRBJ2-2, with no clear D. This CDR3 spans 16 amino acids. The germline gives CDR1 SGHTA, CDR2 FQGNSA. Between the trimmed V and J ends, which lost 5 bases and 0 bases, there was a span of 13 bases. The CDR3 DNA reads TGTGCCAGCAGCCCCGGTGGAAGGCCGAACACCGGGGAGCTGTTTTTT. Amino acid sequence: CASSPGGRPNTGELFF. The entire variable domain, with the rest obtained from reference TRBV7-2 and TRBJ2-2, is as follows: GAGVSQSPSNKVTEKGKDVELRCDPISGHTALYWYRQSLGQGLEFLIYFQGNSAPDKSGLPSDRFSAERTGGSVSTLTIQRTQQEDSAVYLCASSPGGRPNTGELFFGEGSRLTVL.

The rearrangement joins TRBV2 to TRBJ2-5; a weak D match, TRBD2 (5 bases). The CDR3 is made up of 13 amino acids. In germline, CDR1 is SNHLY, CDR2 FYNNEI. V lost 7 bases and J lost 7, with 16 bases in between. CDR3 in amino acids: CASNARGVGTQYF. For the CDR3, the DNA is TGTGCCAGCAATGCCCGGGGAGTTGGGACCCAGTACTTC.

The chain employs TRBV30 and TRBJ1-1; D unclear. The CDR3 runs 14 residues. The V gene lost 0 bases and the J gene lost 0 bases, with 8 bases spanning the gap. The germline gives CDR1 GTSNPN, CDR2 SVGIG (reference sequence). The CDR3 coding sequence is TGTGCCTGGAGTGTACGTCAGTTGAACACTGAAGCTTTCTTT. This translates into CAWSVRQLNTEAFF.

This chain connects TRBV30 to TRBJ2-5; possibly TRBD1 for D (5 bases). There are 13 residues in the CDR3. Germline CDR1 is GTSNPN and CDR2 is SVGIG (reference sequence). The germline V and J ends were trimmed by 0 bases and 6 bases, with 11 bases remaining between them. The CDR3 here is CAWSVRGVKTQYF. DNA of the CDR3: TGTGCCTGGAGTGTAAGGGGCGTGAAGACCCAGTACTTC. Complete variable domain (other parts from reference TRBV30 and TRBJ2-5): SQTIHQWPATLVQPVGSPLSLECTVEGTSNPNLYWYRQAAGRGLQLLFYSVGIGQISSEVPQNLSASRPQDRQFILSSKKLLLSDSGFYLCAWSVRGVKTQYFGPGTRLLVL.

A single count supports this clone. The chain couples TRBV27 to TRBJ2-3, with D maybe TRBD2 (5 bases). The CDR3 sequence is 14 residues long. Germline V CDR1 and CDR2: MNHEY, SMNVEV (reference sequence). V dropped 2 bases and J dropped 1 base, with 7 bases sitting between them. The CDR3: CASSLLGGTDTQYF. The CDR3, as DNA: TGTGCCAGCAGTTTACTCGGGGGCACAGATACGCAGTATTTT.

The chain combines TRBV5-8 with TRBJ2-1; D unresolved. The CDR3 runs to 12 residues. Trimming removed 2 bases at V and 7 bases at J, with 7 bases between. Germline values: CDR1 SGHTS, CDR2 YDEGEE. This chain's CDR3 is CASSFLVNEQFF. The CDR3 bases are TGTGCCAGCAGCTTTCTGGTGAATGAGCAGTTCTTC.